This T cell receptor (beta chain) is drawn from a study of shared clonotypes between healthy human individuals. Using immunoSEQ multiplex PCR, the repertoire was profiled, and TCRdb retains in-frame clones only, with some absent. The sample has 400,000 to 600,000 clones; 70% to 80% are singletons. CDR1 is MDHEN, CDR2 SYDVKM, per germline. The V segment lost 6 bases and the J segment 2 bases; nucleotides outside the gene matches: 12. The CDR3 has 16 amino acids. What was sequenced was PBMCs. The TCR was taken from a woman between 40 and 50 years old in good health. Some clones in this sample may be carry-over from other donors' samples. V usage is TRBV28 and J usage is TRBJ2-7; 8 bases are shared with TRBD2. Here the CDR3 reads CASSSLLAGGAYEQYF. In DNA, the CDR3 is TGTGCCAGCAGCAGCCTCCTAGCGGGTGGGGCCTACGAGCAGTACTTC.